What follows are 16 T cell receptor beta chains derived from one specimen sequenced in a study of CD8 T cells in Susac syndrome. Reverse transcription of 0.5 to 1 ug RNA was performed with random hexamers. MiXCR, run by TCRdb on the immunoSEQ multiplex PCR reads, gives a single entry per CDR3 protein. The sample lists about 110,000 distinct CDR3 sequences; 95% to 98% were seen once. Material for sequencing was CD4+ T cells from PBMCs. These receptors all come from a human donor in good health.

The chain joins TRBV29-1 to TRBJ1-2; D gene ambiguous. CDR3 size: 12 residues. V was cut by 4 bases and J by 2 bases, with 8 bases left in between. Looked up from germline, CDR1 is SQVTM and CDR2 is ANQGSEA. The CDR3 nucleotides are TGCAGCGTTGCCCCGTCCAACTATGGCTACACCTTC. This gives the protein CSVAPSNYGYTF. The entire variable domain, with the rest obtained from reference TRBV29-1 and TRBJ1-2, is as follows: SAVISQKPSRDICQRGTSLTIQCQVDSQVTMMFWYRQQPGQSLTLIATANQGSEATYESGFVIDKFPISRPNLTFSTLTVSNMSPEDSSIYLCSVAPSNYGYTFGSGTRLTVV.

The V gene is TRBV2, the J gene TRBJ2-1; 9 bases map to TRBD2. This CDR3 has 15 residues. Germline V CDR1 and CDR2: SNHLY, FYNNEI. The ends lost 6 bases at V and 5 bases at J; junction bases unmatched: 8. CDR3 region: CASREERGAHNEQFF. In DNA, the CDR3 is TGTGCCAGCAGAGAGGAGCGGGGGGCCCACAATGAGCAGTTCTTC.

The rearrangement links TRBV6-5 to TRBJ1-3, with TRBD1 identical over 8 bases. The CDR3 covers 15 residues. The ends lost 5 bases at V and 4 bases at J; junction bases unmatched: 7. Germline V gene sequence: CDR1 MNHEY, CDR2 SVGAGI. CDR3 amino acids: CASSGPGQGGNTIYF. As DNA, the CDR3 is TGTGCCAGCAGTGGACCTGGACAGGGCGGAAACACCATATATTTT.

This chain links TRBV30 with TRBJ1-6; D perhaps matches TRBD1 (6 bases). The CDR3 runs to 15 residues. Looked up from germline, CDR1 is GTSNPN and CDR2 is SVGIG (reference sequence). With 0 bases removed from V and 8 bases from J, the gap between germline ends came to 14 bases. In nucleotides, the CDR3 is TGTGCCTGGAGTGTACTACAGGGATTATATTCACCCCTCCACTTT. Translated: CAWSVLQGLYSPLHF.

The gene calls are TRBV19 and TRBJ2-5, with D possibly TRBD1 on 6 matching bases. This CDR3 is built from 13 residues. Germline CDR1 reads LNHDA; CDR2 reads SQIVND (reference sequence). Trimming removed 5 bases at V and 5 bases at J, with 12 bases between. CDR3 protein: CASSGTGKETQYF. The CDR3 nucleotides read TGTGCCAGTAGTGGAACAGGGAAGGAGACCCAGTACTTC. Complete variable domain (other parts from reference TRBV19 and TRBJ2-5): DGGITQSPKYLFRKEGQNVTLSCEQNLNHDAMYWYRQDPGQGLRLIYYSQIVNDFQKGDIAEGYSVSREKKESFPLTVTSAQKNPTAFYLCASSGTGKETQYFGPGTRLLVL.

The chain combines TRBV28 with TRBJ1-1, with unresolved D. Germline V gene sequence: CDR1 MDHEN, CDR2 SYDVKM. This CDR3 contains 14 residues. V lost 5 bases to trimming and J lost 1 base, with 11 bases between them. CDR3 protein: CASSPGPGNTEAFF. The DNA of the CDR3 is TGTGCCAGCAGTCCAGGCCCGGGGAACACTGAAGCTTTCTTT.

The chain recombines TRBV6-6 with TRBJ2-7, with unresolved D. In germline, CDR1 is MNHNY, CDR2 SVGAGI (reference sequence). Trimming took off 10 bases at V and 3 bases at J, with 19 bases between the two ends. The CDR3 runs to 14 residues. The CDR3 DNA follows: TGTGCCACCCGTTCGTCGGAACACGTCTACGAGCAGTACTTC. It encodes CATRSSEHVYEQYF.

The V call is TRBV9, the J call TRBJ1-5; D unclear. Germline V lookup: CDR1 SGDLS, CDR2 YYNGEE. V was pared by 4 bases and J by 2 bases, with 10 bases between. The length of the CDR3 is 14 residues. The CDR3 spells CASSPFAGNQPQHF. CDR3 DNA sequence: TGTGCCAGCAGCCCTTTTGCGGGCAATCAGCCCCAGCATTTT.

V gene TRBV6-5 combines with J gene TRBJ2-7; D is perhaps TRBD1 (6 bases). Per the germline V gene, CDR1 is MNHEY and CDR2 is SVGAGI. V lost 5 bases and J lost 4, with 12 bases in between. The CDR3 loop spans 13 amino acids. In nucleotides, the CDR3 is TGTGCCAGCAGTGACCACGACAGGTACGAGCAGTACTTC. It yields the protein CASSDHDRYEQYF.

The rearrangement links TRBV28 to TRBJ2-7; D unresolved. V shed 8 bases and J shed 2 bases, with 13 bases lying between them. CDR3 length: 13 residues. Germline CDR1 reads MDHEN; CDR2 reads SYDVKM. The CDR3 nucleotides read TGTGCCAGCTTTTTAGGGTCAACCTACGAGCAGTACTTC. It translates to CASFLGSTYEQYF.

This clonotype occurred once. This chain joins TRBV7-3 and TRBJ2-1, with TRBD2 matching over 8 bases. The CDR3 consists of 13 residues. V lost 5 bases, J lost 8 bases, and 5 bases stayed unmatched. Germline lookup yields CDR1 SGHTA and CDR2 FQGTGA. CDR3 DNA: TGTGCCAGCAGCCCTAGGACTAGCCATGAGCAGTTCTTC. Amino acids: CASSPRTSHEQFF.

CDR3 nucleotides: TGCGCCAGCAGCTTGAAAGAGACAGCCGCCCTCCACTTT. Translation: CASSLKETAALHF. The rearrangement uses TRBV5-1 and TRBJ1-6, with D maybe TRBD1 (5 bases). The germline CDR1 and CDR2 sequences are SGHRS and YFSETQ. V lost 1 base to trimming and J lost 14 bases, with 13 bases between them. The CDR3 has 13 amino acids.

The V and J genes are TRBV6-2 or TRBV6-3 and TRBJ2-1, with 8 nucleotides matching TRBD1. V shed 6 bases, J shed 0 bases, and the junction held 19 bases outside the gene matches. CDR1 and CDR2 from the germline V gene are MNHEY and SVGEGT. The CDR3 spans 20 residues. The CDR3 bases are TGTGCCAGCAGCCCAACAACAATAAACAGGGGGAAGGGCTCCTACAATGAGCAGTTCTTC. It yields the protein CASSPTTINRGKGSYNEQFF.

The genes are TRBV5-1 and TRBJ1-3; a possible D gene is TRBD1 (5 bases). Germline values: CDR1 SGHRS, CDR2 YFSETQ. Trimming took off 4 bases at V and 0 bases at J, with 14 bases between the two ends. There are 16 residues in the CDR3. Written as DNA, the CDR3 is TGCGCCAGCAGCAAAGGGGACGGAGACTCTGGAAACACCATATATTTT. It specifies CASSKGDGDSGNTIYF.

V usage is TRBV18 and J usage is TRBJ1-5; unclear D gene. This CDR3 region has 16 residues. V lost 3 bases and J lost 1, with 13 bases in between. Germline lookup yields CDR1 KGHSH and CDR2 LQKENI. The CDR3 DNA is TGTGCCAGCTCACCTGGAGGGTCTGGCAGCAATCAGCCCCAGCATTTT. Its translation is CASSPGGSGSNQPQHF. Combining the CDR3 with reference TRBV18 and TRBJ1-5 gives the whole variable domain NAGVMQNPRHLVRRRGQEARLRCSPMKGHSHVYWYRQLPEEGLKFMVYLQKENIIDESGMPKERFSAEFPKEGPSILRIQQVVRGDSAAYFCASSPGGSGSNQPQHFGDGTRLSIL.

The chain carries TRBV7-9 and TRBJ2-1; maybe TRBD2 (5 bases). The ends were cut back, 1 base at V and 8 bases at J, with 12 bases in the middle. The germline CDR1 and CDR2 sequences are SEHNR and FQNEAQ (reference sequence). The CDR3 runs 14 residues. CDR3 DNA sequence: TGTGCCAGCAGCTTAGTACTGGGAGTGGATGAGCAGTTCTTC. Encoded protein: CASSLVLGVDEQFF.